This TCR beta chain was captured in a study of identical twins. One entry per CDR3 protein, called by TCRdb with MiXCR from the 5' RACE reads. The table shows 350,000 or so distinct CDR3 sequences, with approximately 8.8% occurring only once. Germline V gene data show CDR1 as KGHDR and CDR2 as SFDVKD. V was cut by 6 bases and J by 4 bases, with 6 bases left in between. CDR3 length: 12 amino acids. The origin of this receptor is a woman aged 45-65 years in good health. The sample comprised naive T cells sorted from blood. J is TRBJ1-5 and V is TRBV24-1; D unclear. CDR3 sequence: CATSMGNQPQHF. Written as DNA, the CDR3 is TGTGCCACCAGTATGGGAAATCAGCCCCAGCATTTT.